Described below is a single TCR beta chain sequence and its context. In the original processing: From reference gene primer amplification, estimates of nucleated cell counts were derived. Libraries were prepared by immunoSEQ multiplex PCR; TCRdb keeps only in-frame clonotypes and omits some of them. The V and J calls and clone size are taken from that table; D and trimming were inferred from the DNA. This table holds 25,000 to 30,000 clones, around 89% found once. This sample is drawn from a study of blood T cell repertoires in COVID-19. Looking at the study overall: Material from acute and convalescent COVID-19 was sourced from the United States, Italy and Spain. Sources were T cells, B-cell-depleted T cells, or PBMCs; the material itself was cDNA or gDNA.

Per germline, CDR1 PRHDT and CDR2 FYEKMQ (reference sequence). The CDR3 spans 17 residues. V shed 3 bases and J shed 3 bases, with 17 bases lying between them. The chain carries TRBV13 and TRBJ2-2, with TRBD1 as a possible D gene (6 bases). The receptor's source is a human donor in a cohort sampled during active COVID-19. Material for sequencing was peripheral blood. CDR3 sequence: CASSFVLGARDTGELFF. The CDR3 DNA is TGTGCCAGCAGCTTTGTGTTGGGGGCGCGGGACACCGGGGAGCTGTTTTTT.